A single sample gave rise to the 21 T cell receptor beta chains below, sequenced in a study of early T cells in non-severe SARS-CoV-2 infection. TCRdb fed the 5' RACE reads into MiXCR, producing one record per CDR3 protein. The profile covers some 54,000 distinct CDR3 sequences, with roughly a tenth appearing a single time and 8.6% taken by the ten largest. Sequenced material: whole blood. The receptor set was obtained from an adult who was a healthcare worker with PCR-confirmed SARS-CoV-2 infection or an uninfected control (not recorded which).

In its sample, this clonotype was seen many times. The rearrangement links TRBV6-5 to TRBJ2-1; 10 bases map to TRBD1. The CDR3 totals 17 residues. V dropped 2 bases and J dropped 6; count of bases not matched to a gene: 10. Germline V gene lookup returns CDR1 MNHEY and CDR2 SVGAGI. The CDR3 region has the DNA TGTGCCAGCAGTTACCCGCGGGGGGACAGGGGACCCAATGAGCAGTTCTTC. As protein: CASSYPRGDRGPNEQFF.

This clonotype was recorded only once. The chain couples TRBV24-1 to TRBJ2-1; D remains ambiguous. Trimming left V 7 bases short and J 5 bases short, with 5 bases between. The CDR3 consists of 11 residues. Germline values: CDR1 KGHDR, CDR2 SFDVKD. The CDR3 nucleotides are TGTGCCACCAGCCGAAACAATGAGCAGTTCTTC. Encoded protein: CATSRNNEQFF.

The chain joins TRBV7-2 to TRBJ2-3, with D hard to call. Trimming removed 5 bases from V and 6 bases from J, with 9 bases in between. Germline CDR1 SGHTA, CDR2 FQGNSA. There are 12 residues in the CDR3. The CDR3 region has the DNA TGTGCCAGCAGCAAAGCCGGGGATACGCAGTATTTT. It translates to CASSKAGDTQYF.

The rearrangement uses TRBV12-3 or TRBV12-4 and TRBJ2-7; 8 bases agree with TRBD2. This CDR3 is 15 amino acids long. With V trimmed by 5 bases and J by 3 bases, 9 bases remained unmatched. Here the CDR3 DNA reads TGTGCCAGCAGTCCCGGGGTAAGCGGGAGCTACGAGCAGTACTTC. Amino acids: CASSPGVSGSYEQYF.

This clonotype was seen ten or more times. The chain has TRBV2 and TRBJ2-6, with D hard to call. Trimming removed 11 bases from V and 2 bases from J, with 10 bases in between. The V gene's germline CDR1 is SNHLY and CDR2 FYNNEI. The CDR3 is 13 residues long. Written as DNA, the CDR3 is TGTGCCGGAATAACTCCTGGGGCCAACGTCCTGACTTTC. Amino acids: CAGITPGANVLTF. The whole variable domain, remainder taken from reference TRBV2 and TRBJ2-6, is EPEVTQTPSHQVTQMGQEVILRCVPISNHLYFYWYRQILGQKVEFLVSFYNNEISEKSEIFDDQFSVERPDGSNFTLKIRSTKLEDSAMYFCAGITPGANVLTFGAGSRLTVL.

This clonotype was counted ten times or more. This chain joins TRBV20-1 and TRBJ2-6; unclear D gene. Germline V gene lookup returns CDR1 DFQATT and CDR2 SNEGSKA (reference sequence). The CDR3 contains 14 residues. V shed 5 bases and J shed 4 bases, with 12 bases lying between them. The CDR3 DNA sequence: TGCAGTGCTCCCTTAGTGGGGGGGGCCAACGTCCTGACTTTC. Translating it yields CSAPLVGGANVLTF.

The V and J genes are TRBV5-1 and TRBJ2-2; D remains ambiguous. CDR1 is SGHRS, CDR2 YFSETQ, per germline. This CDR3 is 12 amino acids long. The V end lost 2 bases, the J end lost 2 bases, and 1 base lay between the germline ends. The CDR3 DNA reads TGCGCCAGCAGCTTTAACACCGGGGAGCTGTTTTTT. Amino acids: CASSFNTGELFF.

The rearrangement links TRBV28 to TRBJ2-1; 8 nucleotides agree with TRBD2. The germline CDR1 and CDR2 sequences are MDHEN and SYDVKM. V dropped 3 bases and J dropped 7; count of bases not matched to a gene: 8. CDR3 length: 15 amino acids. The CDR3 reads CASSLASGRQNEQFF. For the CDR3, the DNA is TGTGCCAGCAGTTTGGCCAGCGGGAGACAAAATGAGCAGTTCTTC.

The V gene is TRBV29-1, the J gene TRBJ2-1; possibly TRBD1 for D (7 bases). There are 11 residues in the CDR3. V was clipped by 7 bases and J by 9 bases, with 13 bases between them. CDR1 SQVTM and CDR2 ANQGSEA come from the germline V gene. The CDR3 sequence is CSGGTVGEQFF. CDR3 nucleotides: TGCAGCGGCGGGACAGTGGGTGAGCAGTTCTTC.

For this clonotype: Compared with germline, one end of the junction differs, possibly owing to a read error. The chain recombines TRBV29-1 with TRBJ2-1, with D possibly matching TRBD2 (6 bases). The germline gives CDR1 SQVTM, CDR2 ANQGSEA. The CDR3 is made up of 16 amino acids. This CDR3 reads CSAEDPGGDSYNEQFF. CDR3 nucleotides: TGCAGCGCTGAAGATCCCGGCGGGGATTCCTACAATGAGCAGTTCTTC.

In this sample, this clonotype turned up a few times. The chain couples TRBV6-5 to TRBJ1-1; unclear D gene. Germline V gene data show CDR1 as MNHEY and CDR2 as SVGAGI. The CDR3 is 13 residues long. Trimming shortened V by 0 bases and J by 7 bases, and 9 bases separated the two germline ends. CDR3 in DNA: TGTGCCAGCAGTTACTCATCATCGGGTGAAGCTTTCTTT. It is translated as CASSYSSSGEAFF.

Details on this clonotype: One end of the junction fails to match germline, which may point to a read error. This chain links TRBV7-2 with TRBJ1-3; a weak D match, TRBD1 (5 bases). CDR1 is SGHTA and CDR2 is FQGNSA in the germline V gene. This CDR3 region has 15 residues. CDR3 nucleotides: TGTGCCAGCAGCTCGGGGCCGAGCTCTGAAAACACCATATATTTT. Translation: CASSSGPSSENTIYF.

V and J are TRBV20-1 and TRBJ1-6; the D gene is possibly TRBD1 (5 bases). The V end was cut by 1 base, the J end by 8 bases, with 12 bases between. Germline CDR1 DFQATT, CDR2 SNEGSKA (reference sequence). This CDR3 has 14 residues. This CDR3 is CSARVRGAHSPLHF. For the CDR3, the DNA is TGCAGTGCTAGAGTCCGAGGGGCCCATTCACCCCTCCACTTT.

Only a few counts were recorded for this clonotype. This chain connects TRBV25-1 to TRBJ1-6; D gene ambiguous. Germline V CDR1 and CDR2: MGHDK, SYGVNS. This CDR3 region has 13 residues. V was cut by 3 bases and J by 4 bases, with 4 bases left in between. The CDR3 sequence: CASSEIYNSPLHF. CDR3 bases: TGTGCCAGCAGTGAGATTTATAATTCACCCCTCCACTTT.

In its sample, this clonotype was seen many times. CDR3 bases: TGCAGCGTAGGACAGGGGACGAGCTCCTACGAGCAGTACTTC. Translation gives CSVGQGTSSYEQYF. The V gene is TRBV29-1, the J gene TRBJ2-7; TRBD1 agrees at 9 bases. This CDR3 is built from 14 residues. The germline V gene encodes CDR1 SQVTM and CDR2 ANQGSEA. V shed 6 bases and J 0 bases; nucleotides not matched to a gene: 6.

This clonotype was detected ten times or more. The rearrangement uses TRBV10-3 and TRBJ2-7; D tentatively reads TRBD1 or TRBD2 (5 bases each). From germline, CDR1 is ENHRY and CDR2 SYGVKD. The CDR3 loop spans 14 amino acids. V lost 4 bases and J 7 bases, leaving 17 bases between the germline ends. DNA of the CDR3: TGTGCCATCAGTGCCCGGGGCTCCCTGGAGGAGCAGTACTTC. Amino acids: CAISARGSLEEQYF.

This clonotype was detected many times. CDR3 in amino acids: CASSDSLLTGSPLHF. In DNA, the CDR3 is TGTGCCAGCAGTGACAGCCTACTAACCGGCTCACCCCTCCACTTT. This chain uses TRBV9 with TRBJ1-6; tentatively, D is TRBD1 (5 bases). V lost 5 bases and J lost 10, with 19 bases in between. The CDR3 runs 15 residues. CDR1 is SGDLS and CDR2 is YYNGEE in the germline V gene.

This clonotype was detected many times. J is TRBJ1-1 and V is TRBV18; 7 nucleotides match TRBD1. The CDR3 covers 15 residues. The germline gives CDR1 KGHSH, CDR2 LQKENI. With 1 base clipped from V and 10 bases from J, the junction kept 12 bases outside the gene matches. This CDR3 is CASSPLTTGARGAFF. The CDR3 nucleotides are TGTGCCAGCTCACCACTTACTACAGGGGCCAGGGGAGCTTTCTTT.

This clonotype was detected a few times. V is TRBV7-2 and J is TRBJ2-3; D is perhaps TRBD1 or TRBD2 (5 bases each). The CDR3 contains 15 residues. The germline V gene encodes CDR1 SGHTA and CDR2 FQGNSA. Trimming removed 2 bases from V and 2 bases from J, with 11 bases in between. DNA for the CDR3: TGTGCCAGCAGCTTATCGGGACCCTTCACAGATACGCAGTATTTT. Translating it yields CASSLSGPFTDTQYF. Full variable domain (remainder filled in from reference TRBV7-2 and TRBJ2-3): GAGVSQSPSNKVTEKGKDVELRCDPISGHTALYWYRQSLGQGLEFLIYFQGNSAPDKSGLPSDRFSAERTGGSVSTLTIQRTQQEDSAVYLCASSLSGPFTDTQYFGPGTRLTVL.

Only a few counts were recorded for this clonotype. The chain employs TRBV20-1 and TRBJ2-3; 11 bases line up with TRBD2. V trimming: 0 bases; J trimming: 10 bases; junction bases outside the gene matches: 6. The CDR3 loop spans 14 amino acids. CDR1 and CDR2 (germline): DFQATT, SNEGSKA (reference sequence). This chain's CDR3 is CSAREGTSGFAQYF. CDR3 nucleotide sequence: TGCAGTGCTAGAGAAGGGACTAGCGGCTTCGCGCAGTATTTT.

A few counts support this clonotype. The chain is built from TRBV6-2 or TRBV6-3 and TRBJ1-1, with D perhaps matching TRBD1 (6 bases). The CDR3 has 16 residues. Deletions cut 6 bases from V and 1 base from J, with 18 bases between. Per the germline V gene, CDR1 is MNHEY and CDR2 is SVGEGT. CDR3 in DNA: TGTGCCAGCAGGGACTCCAAGGGGGGTTGGAACACTGAAGCTTTCTTT. Protein: CASRDSKGGWNTEAFF.